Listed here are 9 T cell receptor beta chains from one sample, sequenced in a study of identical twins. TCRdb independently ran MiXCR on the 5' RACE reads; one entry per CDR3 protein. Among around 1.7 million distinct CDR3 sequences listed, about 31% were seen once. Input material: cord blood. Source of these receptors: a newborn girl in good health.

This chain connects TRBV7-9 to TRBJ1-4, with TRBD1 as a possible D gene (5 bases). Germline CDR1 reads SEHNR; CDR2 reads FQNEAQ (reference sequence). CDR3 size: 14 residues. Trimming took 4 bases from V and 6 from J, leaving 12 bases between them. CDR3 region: CASSSLGVDEKLFF. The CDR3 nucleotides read TGTGCCAGCAGCTCCTTGGGGGTGGATGAAAAACTGTTTTTT.

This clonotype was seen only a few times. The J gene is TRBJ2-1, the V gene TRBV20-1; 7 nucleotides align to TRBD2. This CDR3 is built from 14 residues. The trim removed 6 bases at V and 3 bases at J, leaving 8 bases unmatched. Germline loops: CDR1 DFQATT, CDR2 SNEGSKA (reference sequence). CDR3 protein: CSAPGLGSYNEQFF. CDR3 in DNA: TGCAGTGCCCCAGGACTAGGAAGCTACAATGAGCAGTTCTTC.

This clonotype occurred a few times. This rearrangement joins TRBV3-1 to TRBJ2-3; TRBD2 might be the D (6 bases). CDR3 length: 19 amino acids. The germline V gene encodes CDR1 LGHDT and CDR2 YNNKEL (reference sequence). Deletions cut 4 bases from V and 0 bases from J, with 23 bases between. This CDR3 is CASSRTGTAGFWSTDTQYF. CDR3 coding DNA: TGTGCCAGCAGCCGAACCGGGACTGCCGGTTTTTGGAGCACAGATACGCAGTATTTT.

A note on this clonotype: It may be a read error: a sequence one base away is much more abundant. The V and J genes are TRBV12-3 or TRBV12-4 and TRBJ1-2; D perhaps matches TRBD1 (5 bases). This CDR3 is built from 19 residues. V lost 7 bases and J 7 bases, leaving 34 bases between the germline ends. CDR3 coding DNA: TGTGCCAGCAATTTCGGGTTAGGACGGGGGGTTTTCTTCCCTGGTGGCTACACCTTC. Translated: CASNFGLGRGVFFPGGYTF.

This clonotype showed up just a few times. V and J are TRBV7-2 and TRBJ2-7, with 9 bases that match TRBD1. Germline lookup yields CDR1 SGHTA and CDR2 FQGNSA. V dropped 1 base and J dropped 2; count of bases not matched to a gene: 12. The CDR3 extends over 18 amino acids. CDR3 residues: CASSLGAPTGTGTYEQYF. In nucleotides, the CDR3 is TGTGCCAGCAGCTTAGGGGCCCCCACCGGGACAGGGACCTACGAGCAGTACTTC.

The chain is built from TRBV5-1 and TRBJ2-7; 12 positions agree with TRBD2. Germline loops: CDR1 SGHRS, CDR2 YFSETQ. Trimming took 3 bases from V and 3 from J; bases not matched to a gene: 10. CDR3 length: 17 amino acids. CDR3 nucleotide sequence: TGCGCCAGCAGCTATGGGACTAGCGGGTCCGGAATCTACGAGCAGTACTTC. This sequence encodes CASSYGTSGSGIYEQYF.

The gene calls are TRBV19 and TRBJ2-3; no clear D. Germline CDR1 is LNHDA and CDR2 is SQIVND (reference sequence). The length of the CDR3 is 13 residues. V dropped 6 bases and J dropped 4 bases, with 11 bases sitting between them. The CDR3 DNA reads TGTGCCAGTAGGGAAGTCTTTTCAGATACGCAGTATTTT. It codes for CASREVFSDTQYF.

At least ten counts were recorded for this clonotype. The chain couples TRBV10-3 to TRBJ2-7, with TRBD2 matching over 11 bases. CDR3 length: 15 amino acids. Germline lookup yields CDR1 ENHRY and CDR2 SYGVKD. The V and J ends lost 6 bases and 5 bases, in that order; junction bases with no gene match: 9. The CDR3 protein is CAISAWTSGLNEQYF. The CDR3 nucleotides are TGTGCCATCAGCGCTTGGACTAGCGGGCTGAACGAGCAGTACTTC.

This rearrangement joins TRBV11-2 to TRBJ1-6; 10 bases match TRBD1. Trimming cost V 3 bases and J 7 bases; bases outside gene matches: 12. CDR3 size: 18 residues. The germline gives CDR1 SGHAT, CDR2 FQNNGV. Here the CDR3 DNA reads TGTGCCAGCAGCTTTTTTTATTACCGGGACAGGGGAAATTCACCCCTCCACTTT. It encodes CASSFFYYRDRGNSPLHF.